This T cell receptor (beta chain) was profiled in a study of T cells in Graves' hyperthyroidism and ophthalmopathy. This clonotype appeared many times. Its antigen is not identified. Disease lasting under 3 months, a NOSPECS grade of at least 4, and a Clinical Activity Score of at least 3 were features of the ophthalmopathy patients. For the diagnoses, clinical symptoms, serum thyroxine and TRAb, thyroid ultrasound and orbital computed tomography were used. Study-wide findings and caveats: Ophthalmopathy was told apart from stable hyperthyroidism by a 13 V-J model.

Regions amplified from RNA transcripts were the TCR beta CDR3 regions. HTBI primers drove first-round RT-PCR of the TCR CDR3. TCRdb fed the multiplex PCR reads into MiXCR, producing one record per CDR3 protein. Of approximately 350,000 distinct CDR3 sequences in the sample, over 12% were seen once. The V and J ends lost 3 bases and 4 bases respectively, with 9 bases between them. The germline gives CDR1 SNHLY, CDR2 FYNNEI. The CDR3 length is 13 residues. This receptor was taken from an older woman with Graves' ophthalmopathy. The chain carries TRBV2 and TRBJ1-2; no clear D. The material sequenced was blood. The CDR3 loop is CASSDLQFYGYTF. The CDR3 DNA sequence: TGTGCCAGCAGTGACCTCCAATTCTATGGCTACACCTTC. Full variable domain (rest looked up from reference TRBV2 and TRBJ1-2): EPEVTQTPSHQVTQMGQEVILRCVPISNHLYFYWYRQILGQKVEFLVSFYNNEISEKSEIFDDQFSVERPDGSNFTLKIRSTKLEDSAMYFCASSDLQFYGYTFGSGTRLTVV.